The clone carrying this TCR beta chain was counted a few times. The antigen remains unidentified. This record belongs to a study of response to subunit inactivated influenza vaccine. Study-wide findings and caveats: A suggestion made by the authors is that each seasonal influenza vaccination recruits few new T cells.

The CDR3 totals 15 residues. Germline assignment: CDR1 LGHNA and CDR2 YSLEER. With 0 bases removed from V and 3 bases from J, the gap between germline ends came to 12 bases. TCRdb analysed the RT-PCR reads with MiXCR anew, one entry per CDR3 protein. The table has hundreds of thousands of distinct CDR3 sequences, 11% to 15% seen once. The chain combines TRBV4-3 with TRBJ2-7; possibly TRBD1 for D (6 bases). The sequencing here drew on PBMCs from blood, taken 14 to 15 days before vaccination. The clonotype comes from a man over 45 who received an inactivated influenza vaccine. Here the CDR3 reads CASSQDFRDNYEQYF. The CDR3 nucleotides read TGCGCCAGCAGCCAAGACTTCCGGGACAACTACGAGCAGTACTTC.